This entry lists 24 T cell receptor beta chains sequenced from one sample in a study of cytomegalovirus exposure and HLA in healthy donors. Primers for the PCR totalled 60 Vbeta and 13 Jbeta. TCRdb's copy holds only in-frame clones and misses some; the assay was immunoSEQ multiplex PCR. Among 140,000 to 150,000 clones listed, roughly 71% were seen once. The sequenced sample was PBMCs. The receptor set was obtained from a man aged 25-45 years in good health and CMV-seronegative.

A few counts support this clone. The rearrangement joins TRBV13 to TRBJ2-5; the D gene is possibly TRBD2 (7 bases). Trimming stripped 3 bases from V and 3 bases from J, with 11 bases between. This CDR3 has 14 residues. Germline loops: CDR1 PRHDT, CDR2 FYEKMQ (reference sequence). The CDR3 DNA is TGTGCCAGCAGCTTTAGGGGGGGGGAAGAGACCCAGTACTTC. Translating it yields CASSFRGGEETQYF.

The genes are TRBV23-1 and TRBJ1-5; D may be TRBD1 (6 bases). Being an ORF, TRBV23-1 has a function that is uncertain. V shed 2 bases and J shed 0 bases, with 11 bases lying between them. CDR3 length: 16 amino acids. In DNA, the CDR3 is TGCGCCAGCAGTCAAGAAGACAGGCTTAGCAATCAGCCCCAGCATTTT. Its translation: CASSQEDRLSNQPQHF.

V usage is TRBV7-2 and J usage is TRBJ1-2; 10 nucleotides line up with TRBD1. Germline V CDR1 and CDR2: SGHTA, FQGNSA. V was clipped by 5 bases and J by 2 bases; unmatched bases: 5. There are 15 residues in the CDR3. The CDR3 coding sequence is TGTGCCAGCAGCCAAGGGACAGGGGCAAACTATGGCTACACCTTC. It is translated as CASSQGTGANYGYTF.

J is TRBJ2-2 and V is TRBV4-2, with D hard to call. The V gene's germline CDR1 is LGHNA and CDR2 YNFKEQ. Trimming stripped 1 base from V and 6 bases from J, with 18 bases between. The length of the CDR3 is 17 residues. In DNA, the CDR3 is TGTGCCAGCAGCCAAGTCAGGTCCAATACTGTAGCCGGGGAGCTGTTTTTT. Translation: CASSQVRSNTVAGELFF.

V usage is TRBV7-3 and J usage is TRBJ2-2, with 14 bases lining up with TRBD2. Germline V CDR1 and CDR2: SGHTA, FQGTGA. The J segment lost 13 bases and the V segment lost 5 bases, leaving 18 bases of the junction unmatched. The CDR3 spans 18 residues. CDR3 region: CASSPPGLAGVTSGRLFF. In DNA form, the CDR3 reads TGTGCCAGCAGCCCGCCGGGACTAGCGGGGGTGACCTCAGGTCGGCTGTTTTTT.

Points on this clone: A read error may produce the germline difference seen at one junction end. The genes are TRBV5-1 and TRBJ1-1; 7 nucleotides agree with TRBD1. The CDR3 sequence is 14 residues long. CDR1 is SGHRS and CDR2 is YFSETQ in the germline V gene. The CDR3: CASSSDRLNTEAFF. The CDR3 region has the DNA TGCGCCAGCAGCTCGGACAGGCTGAACACCGAAGCTTTCTTT.

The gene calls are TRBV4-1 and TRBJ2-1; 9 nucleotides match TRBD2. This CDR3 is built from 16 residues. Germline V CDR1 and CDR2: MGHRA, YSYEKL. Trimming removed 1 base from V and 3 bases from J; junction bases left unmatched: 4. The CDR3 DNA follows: TGCGCCAGCAGCCAAGGGCTAGCGGGGATCTACAATGAGCAGTTCTTC. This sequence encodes CASSQGLAGIYNEQFF.

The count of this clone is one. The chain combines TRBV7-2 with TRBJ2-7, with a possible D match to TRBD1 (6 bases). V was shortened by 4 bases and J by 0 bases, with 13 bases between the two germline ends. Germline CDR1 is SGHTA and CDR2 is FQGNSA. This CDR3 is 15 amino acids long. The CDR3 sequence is CASSSSPGDSYEQYF. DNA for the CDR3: TGTGCCAGCAGCTCTTCCCCAGGGGACTCCTACGAGCAGTACTTC.

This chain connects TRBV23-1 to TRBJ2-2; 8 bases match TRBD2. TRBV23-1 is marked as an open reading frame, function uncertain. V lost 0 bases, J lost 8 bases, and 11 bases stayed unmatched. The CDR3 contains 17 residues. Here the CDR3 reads CASSQSYGGEARGELFF. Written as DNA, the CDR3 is TGCGCCAGCAGTCAATCGTACGGGGGGGAGGCCCGGGGGGAGCTGTTTTTT.

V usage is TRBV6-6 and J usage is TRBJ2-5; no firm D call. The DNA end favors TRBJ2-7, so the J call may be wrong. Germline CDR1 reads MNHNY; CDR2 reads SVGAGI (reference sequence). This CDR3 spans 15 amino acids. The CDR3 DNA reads TGTGCCAGCAGTTACAAGCACGGCCGTAGCTACGAGCAGTACTTC. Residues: CASSYKHGRSYEQYF.

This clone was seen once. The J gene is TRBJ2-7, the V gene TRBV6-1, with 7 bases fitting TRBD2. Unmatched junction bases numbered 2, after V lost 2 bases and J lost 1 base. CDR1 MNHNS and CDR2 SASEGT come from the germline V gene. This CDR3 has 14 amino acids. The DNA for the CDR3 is TGTGCCAGCAGTGAACTAGCGGCGTCCTACGAGCAGTACTTC. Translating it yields CASSELAASYEQYF.

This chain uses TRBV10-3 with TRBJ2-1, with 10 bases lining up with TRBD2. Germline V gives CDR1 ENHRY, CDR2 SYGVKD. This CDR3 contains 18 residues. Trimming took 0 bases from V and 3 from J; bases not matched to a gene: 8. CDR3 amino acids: CAISESNLPSGSYNEQFF. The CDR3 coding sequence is TGTGCCATCAGTGAGTCGAATTTGCCTAGCGGGAGCTACAATGAGCAGTTCTTC.

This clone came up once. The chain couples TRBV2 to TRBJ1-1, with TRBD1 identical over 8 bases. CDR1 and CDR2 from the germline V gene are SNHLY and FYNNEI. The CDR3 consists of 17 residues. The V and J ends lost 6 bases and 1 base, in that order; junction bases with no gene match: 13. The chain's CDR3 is CASRIPLRTGRNTEAFF. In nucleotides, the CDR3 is TGTGCCAGCAGGATACCCCTCCGGACAGGGAGGAACACTGAAGCTTTCTTT.

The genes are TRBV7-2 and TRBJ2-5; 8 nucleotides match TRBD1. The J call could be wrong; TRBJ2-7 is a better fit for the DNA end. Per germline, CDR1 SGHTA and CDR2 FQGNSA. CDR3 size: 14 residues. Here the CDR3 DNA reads TGTGCCAGCAGCCTGGGACAGGCTGCCTACGAGCAGTACTTC. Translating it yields CASSLGQAAYEQYF.

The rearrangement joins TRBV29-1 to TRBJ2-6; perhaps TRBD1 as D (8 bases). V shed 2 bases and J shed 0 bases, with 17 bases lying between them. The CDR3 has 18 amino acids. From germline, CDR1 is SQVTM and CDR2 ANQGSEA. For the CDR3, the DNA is TGCAGCGTTGAATCGATTTACAGGGGGGGCTCTGGGGCCAACGTCCTGACTTTC. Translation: CSVESIYRGGSGANVLTF.

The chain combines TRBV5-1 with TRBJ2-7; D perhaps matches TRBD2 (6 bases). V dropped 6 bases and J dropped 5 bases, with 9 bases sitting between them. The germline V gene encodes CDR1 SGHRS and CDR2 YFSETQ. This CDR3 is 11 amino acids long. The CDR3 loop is CASTGEHEQYF. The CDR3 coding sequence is TGCGCCAGCACGGGGGAACACGAGCAGTACTTC.

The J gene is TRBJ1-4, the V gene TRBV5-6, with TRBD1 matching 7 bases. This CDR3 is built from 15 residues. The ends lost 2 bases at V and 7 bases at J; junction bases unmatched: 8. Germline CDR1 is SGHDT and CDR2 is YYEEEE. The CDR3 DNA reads TGTGCCAGCAGCTTTTACGGGACAGATATTGAAAAACTGTTTTTT. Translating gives CASSFYGTDIEKLFF. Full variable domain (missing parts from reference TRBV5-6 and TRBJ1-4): DAGVTQSPTHLIKTRGQQVTLRCSPKSGHDTVSWYQQALGQGPQFIFQYYEEEERQRGNFPDRFSGHQFPNYSSELNVNALLLGDSALYLCASSFYGTDIEKLFFGSGTQLSVL.

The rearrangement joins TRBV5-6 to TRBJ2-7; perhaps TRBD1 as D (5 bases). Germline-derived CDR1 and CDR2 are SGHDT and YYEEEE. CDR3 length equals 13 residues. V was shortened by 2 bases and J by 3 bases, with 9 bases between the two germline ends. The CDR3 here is CASSFTGHYEQYF. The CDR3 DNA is TGTGCCAGCAGCTTCACAGGTCACTACGAGCAGTACTTC.

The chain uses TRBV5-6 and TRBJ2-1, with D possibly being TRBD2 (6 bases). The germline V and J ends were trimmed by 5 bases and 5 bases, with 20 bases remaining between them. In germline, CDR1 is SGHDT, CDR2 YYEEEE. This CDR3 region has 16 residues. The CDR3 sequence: CASSFTSTLRDNEQFF. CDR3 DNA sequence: TGTGCCAGCAGTTTTACTAGCACGTTACGAGACAATGAGCAGTTCTTC.

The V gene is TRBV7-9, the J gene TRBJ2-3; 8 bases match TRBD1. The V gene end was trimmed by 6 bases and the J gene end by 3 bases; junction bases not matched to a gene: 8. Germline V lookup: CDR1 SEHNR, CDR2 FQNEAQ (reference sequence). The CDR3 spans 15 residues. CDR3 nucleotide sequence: TGTGCCAGCAGTCCGGACAGGGTATCGACAGATACGCAGTATTTT. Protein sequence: CASSPDRVSTDTQYF.

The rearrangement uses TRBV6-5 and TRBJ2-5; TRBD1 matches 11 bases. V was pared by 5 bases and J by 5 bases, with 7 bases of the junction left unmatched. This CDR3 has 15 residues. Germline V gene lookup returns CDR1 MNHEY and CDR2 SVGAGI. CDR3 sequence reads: CASSTGQGAGETQYF. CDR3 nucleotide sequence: TGTGCCAGCAGTACTGGACAGGGGGCGGGGGAGACCCAGTACTTC.

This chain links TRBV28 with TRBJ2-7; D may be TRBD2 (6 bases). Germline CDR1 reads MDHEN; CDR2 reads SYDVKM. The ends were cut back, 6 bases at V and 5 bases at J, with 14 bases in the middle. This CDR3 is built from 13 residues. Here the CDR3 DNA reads TGTGCCAGCAGCAGTGGAGGGACTGACGAGCAGTACTTC. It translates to CASSSGGTDEQYF.

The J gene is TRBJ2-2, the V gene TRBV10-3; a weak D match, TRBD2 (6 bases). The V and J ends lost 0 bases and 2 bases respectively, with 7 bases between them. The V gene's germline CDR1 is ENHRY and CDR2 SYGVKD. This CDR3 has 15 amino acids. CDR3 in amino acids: CAISESGGNTGELFF. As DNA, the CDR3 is TGTGCCATCAGTGAGTCCGGGGGTAACACCGGGGAGCTGTTTTTT.

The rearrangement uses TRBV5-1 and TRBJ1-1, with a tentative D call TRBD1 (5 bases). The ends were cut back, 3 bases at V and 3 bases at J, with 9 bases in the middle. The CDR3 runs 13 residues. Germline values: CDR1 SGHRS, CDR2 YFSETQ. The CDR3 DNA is TGCGCCAGCAGCTCAACAGGAGACACTGAAGCTTTCTTT. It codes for CASSSTGDTEAFF.